These 14 T cell receptor beta chains came from one sample sequenced in a study of blood T cell repertoires in COVID-19. Sequencing used immunoSEQ multiplex PCR; TCRdb keeps in-frame clones, though not all of them. The data show a few hundred thousand clones, less than 90% seen once. Sequences were obtained from peripheral blood. The receptors stem from a woman at least 80 years old with COVID-19, enrolled during active disease.

The chain is built from TRBV5-1 and TRBJ2-7, with 7 nucleotides matching TRBD2. Germline CDR1 reads SGHRS; CDR2 reads YFSETQ. V lost 2 bases, J lost 4 bases, and 6 bases stayed unmatched. The length of the CDR3 is 14 residues. The CDR3 DNA sequence: TGCGCCAGCAGCTTTCAGACGGGAGGATACGAGCAGTACTTC. Its protein is CASSFQTGGYEQYF.

V is TRBV5-1 and J is TRBJ1-1; TRBD1 might be the D (6 bases). Germline V gene lookup returns CDR1 SGHRS and CDR2 YFSETQ. This CDR3 comprises 15 residues. V was clipped by 4 bases and J by 0 bases, with 13 bases between them. Written as DNA, the CDR3 is TGCGCCAGCAGCCGGGGCGGACAGATGAACACTGAAGCTTTCTTT. This codes for CASSRGGQMNTEAFF. The variable domain in full, completed from reference TRBV5-1 and TRBJ1-1, reads KAGVTQTPRYLIKTRGQQVTLSCSPISGHRSVSWYQQTPGQGLQFLFEYFSETQRNKGNFPGRFSGRQFSNSRSEMNVSTLELGDSALYLCASSRGGQMNTEAFFGQGTRLTVV.

This rearrangement joins TRBV6-6 to TRBJ1-4, with D possibly TRBD1 on 6 matching bases. The CDR3 has 15 residues. V lost 6 bases, J lost 0 bases, and 11 bases lay in between. CDR1 and CDR2 from the germline V gene are MNHNY and SVGAGI (reference sequence). Written as DNA, the CDR3 is TGTGCCAGCAGCGGGACACTTGCAACTAATGAAAAACTGTTTTTT. Amino acid sequence: CASSGTLATNEKLFF.

In its sample, this clone was seen once. The V and J genes are TRBV28 and TRBJ1-2; 8 nucleotides match TRBD1. Germline CDR1 and CDR2: MDHEN and SYDVKM. The V and J ends lost 6 bases and 6 bases, in that order; junction bases with no gene match: 9. The CDR3 has 14 amino acids. As DNA, the CDR3 is TGTGCCAGCAGGCTTCTGACAGGGGCGCATGGCTACACCTTC. This gives the protein CASRLLTGAHGYTF.

The V gene is TRBV5-1, the J gene TRBJ2-2, with D perhaps matching TRBD2 (5 bases). Per the germline V gene, CDR1 is SGHRS and CDR2 is YFSETQ. The V end was cut by 0 bases, the J end by 5 bases, with 11 bases between. The CDR3 runs to 15 residues. CDR3 nucleotide sequence: TGCGCCAGCAGCTTGGGAAAACTAGGAACCGGGGAGCTGTTTTTT. Translated, it gives CASSLGKLGTGELFF. Supplemented by reference TRBV5-1 and TRBJ2-2, the full variable domain reads KAGVTQTPRYLIKTRGQQVTLSCSPISGHRSVSWYQQTPGQGLQFLFEYFSETQRNKGNFPGRFSGRQFSNSRSEMNVSTLELGDSALYLCASSLGKLGTGELFFGEGSRLTVL.

In its sample, this clone was seen once. V usage is TRBV10-2 and J usage is TRBJ1-4; TRBD1 matches 10 bases. Germline loops: CDR1 WSHSY, CDR2 SAAADI. Unmatched junction bases numbered 1, after V lost 8 bases and J lost 4 bases. CDR3 length: 13 residues. CDR3 nucleotides: TGCGCCAGCGGGGACAGGGGTAATGAAAAACTGTTTTTT. As protein: CASGDRGNEKLFF.

V usage is TRBV5-8 and J usage is TRBJ2-5, with 7 bases aligning to TRBD1. The CDR3 spans 15 residues. Germline values: CDR1 SGHTS, CDR2 YDEGEE. The V gene end was trimmed by 0 bases and the J gene end by 1 base; junction bases not matched to a gene: 3. CDR3 sequence: CASSLVAGGQETQYF. The CDR3 DNA sequence: TGTGCCAGCAGCTTGGTGGCAGGGGGCCAAGAGACCCAGTACTTC.

The chain is built from TRBV10-1 and TRBJ2-2, with a tentative D call TRBD1 (5 bases). CDR1 and CDR2 from the germline V gene are WNHNN and SYGVQD (reference sequence). V dropped 6 bases and J dropped 3 bases, with 11 bases sitting between them. The length of the CDR3 is 14 residues. The DNA for the CDR3 is TGCGCCAGCAGCGTGGGGCCGGACACCGGGGAGCTGTTTTTT. This sequence encodes CASSVGPDTGELFF.

The chain couples TRBV2 to TRBJ1-6; D not certain. This CDR3 comprises 13 residues. CDR1 and CDR2 from the germline V gene are SNHLY and FYNNEI. Trimming removed 7 bases from V and 0 bases from J, with 4 bases in between. The CDR3 DNA follows: TGTGCCAGCACGAGCTCCTATAATTCACCCCTCCACTTT. It codes for CASTSSYNSPLHF.

The chain employs TRBV15 and TRBJ1-2; D possibly corresponds to TRBD1 (6 bases). The CDR3 runs to 15 residues. Deletions cut 3 bases from V and 5 bases from J, with 16 bases between. Germline V CDR1 and CDR2: LNHNV, YYDKDF (reference sequence). DNA for the CDR3: TGTGCCACCAGCAGTTCTCCTGGACAGCAGTATGGCTACACCTTC. It codes for CATSSSPGQQYGYTF.

The chain has TRBV5-1 and TRBJ2-7; the D gene is possibly TRBD2 (6 bases). This CDR3 is 14 amino acids long. With 4 bases removed from V and 5 bases from J, the gap between germline ends came to 16 bases. From germline, CDR1 is SGHRS and CDR2 YFSETQ. This CDR3 reads CASSDGRGFDEQYF. For the CDR3, the DNA is TGCGCCAGCAGCGACGGCCGGGGGTTCGACGAGCAGTACTTC. Full variable domain (missing parts from reference TRBV5-1 and TRBJ2-7): KAGVTQTPRYLIKTRGQQVTLSCSPISGHRSVSWYQQTPGQGLQFLFEYFSETQRNKGNFPGRFSGRQFSNSRSEMNVSTLELGDSALYLCASSDGRGFDEQYFGPGTRLTVT.

This clone was counted once. A junction boundary mismatches the germline segment, possibly from a read error. The rearrangement links TRBV20-1 to TRBJ2-5; D is ambiguous. CDR1 is DFQATT and CDR2 is SNEGSKA in the germline V gene (reference sequence). The CDR3 has 12 amino acids. The DNA of the CDR3 is TGCAGTGCTAGTGTGGGTCAAGAGGCCCAGTACTTC. Translating gives CSASVGQEAQYF.

The gene calls are TRBV6-2 or TRBV6-3 and TRBJ2-1, with TRBD2 matching 7 bases. V lost 4 bases, J lost 4 bases, and 4 bases stayed unmatched. Germline V gives CDR1 MNHEY, CDR2 SVGEGT. The CDR3 contains 14 residues. The CDR3: CASSSSGVYNEQFF. In DNA, the CDR3 is TGTGCCAGCAGTTCAAGCGGGGTTTACAATGAGCAGTTCTTC.

The chain links TRBV7-9 to TRBJ1-3; 7 nucleotides line up with TRBD1. The CDR3 is 14 residues long. Germline-derived CDR1 and CDR2 are SEHNR and FQNEAQ (reference sequence). V trimming: 4 bases; J trimming: 4 bases; junction bases outside the gene matches: 4. The CDR3 here is CASSSTGTGNTIYF. The DNA of the CDR3 is TGTGCCAGCAGCTCGACAGGGACGGGAAACACCATATATTTT.